This TCR beta chain is from a study of T cell clonality in common variable immunodeficiency. Clones were sequenced by immunoSEQ multiplex PCR, and TCRdb holds only the in-frame ones, with some missing. The sample counts 57,000 or so clones, none seen once; the ten largest own more than 1.5%. This clone was detected ten times or more. With the read ending 3 residues before the CDR3 end, the germline J gene is used to fill in that end. CDR1 and CDR2 from the germline V gene are MGHRA and YSYEKL. The length of the CDR3 is 13 residues. This chain links TRBV4-1 with TRBJ1-2, with D uncertain. Source material: peripheral blood mononuclear cells. The sequence came from a person aged 18 to 70 in good health. CDR3 DNA (partial): TGCGCCAGCAGCCAAGGAGAACTCTGGGGC. Amino acid sequence: CASSQGELWG. The full CDR3 protein is CASSQGELWGYTF.